The clone carrying this T cell receptor (beta chain) was seen a few times. The antigen is not known. Investigators took RNA and DNA out together from 20-30 mg of unsorted bulk tissue. Total RNA (roughly 530 ng) served as template for TCR beta cDNA synthesis primed by a constant-region primer. Libraries for TCR beta were built through three nested multiplex PCR rounds, which together made up a slightly modified ARM-PCR procedure. Each of the first two PCR rounds ran about 9 cycles with TRBV1-TRBV30 forward and C-beta reverse primers. A single record per CDR3 protein comes from TCRdb applying MiXCR to the multiplex PCR reads. The table shows 95,000 to 150,000 distinct CDR3 sequences, with 50% to 65% occurring only once. The V end was cut by 7 bases, the J end by 4 bases, with 13 bases between. This CDR3 has 14 amino acids. Germline CDR1 KGHDR, CDR2 SFDVKD. The data belong to a study of tumor-infiltrating lymphocytes in primary liver carcinoma. General observations from the study: The study found a significantly higher top-250-clone fraction in tumors than in blood (p = 0.039). Overlap between tumor regions exceeded overlap of tumor with adjacent tissue or blood.

The source of this sequence is a woman aged 60-75 years with primary liver carcinoma and hepatitis B virus infection. The sample comprised liver tumor tissue from sampling region 1. Noted subset: tumor region T1, superior pole. The chain is built from TRBV24-1 and TRBJ1-5; D may be TRBD1 (5 bases). The DNA of the CDR3 is TGTGCCACCAGAGATGGCCAGGGTAATCAGCCCCAGCATTTT. This sequence encodes CATRDGQGNQPQHF.